These 9 T cell receptor beta chains were sequenced from one sample in a study of identifying expanded T cells in peripheral blood. Assay used: immunoSEQ multiplex PCR; TCRdb lists only in-frame clones, some missing. The table lists some 77,000 clones, around 90% of them singletons, with around 20% in the top ten. Source material: blood. The receptors originated from a person between 18 and 69 years old in good health.

The V and J genes are TRBV5-1 and TRBJ2-7; D is perhaps TRBD1 (6 bases). The CDR3 consists of 14 residues. Between the trimmed V and J ends, which lost 3 bases and 4 bases, there was a span of 14 bases. The germline gives CDR1 SGHRS, CDR2 YFSETQ. The CDR3 nucleotides read TGCGCCAGCAGCTCGGGACAAGTAACGTACGAGCAGTACTTC. Translating gives CASSSGQVTYEQYF.

V usage is TRBV7-2 and J usage is TRBJ1-4, with D unclear. The germline V gene encodes CDR1 SGHTA and CDR2 FQGNSA. Trimming cost V 2 bases and J 0 bases, with 7 bases left between them. The CDR3 has 15 amino acids. The CDR3 loop is CASSLNGPTNEKLFF. The CDR3 DNA is TGTGCCAGCAGCTTAAATGGCCCAACTAATGAAAAACTGTTTTTT.

The CDR3 DNA is TGTGCCAGCAGCTTAACCCCCGGGAGCGGGGGGGCTTACGAGCAGTACTTC. This codes for CASSLTPGSGGAYEQYF. The rearrangement links TRBV7-2 to TRBJ2-7; TRBD2 aligns across 10 bases. The V gene's germline CDR1 is SGHTA and CDR2 FQGNSA. Unmatched junction bases numbered 11, after V lost 2 bases and J lost 4 bases. The CDR3 is 17 residues long.

V and J are TRBV19 and TRBJ1-2; weak D call: TRBD1 (5 bases). Trimming removed 6 bases at V and 5 bases at J, with 16 bases between. This CDR3 is 14 amino acids long. The V gene's germline CDR1 is LNHDA and CDR2 SQIVND (reference sequence). In DNA form, the CDR3 reads TGTGCCAGTAGGGCGACGAGGACAAAGTATGGCTACACCTTC. Protein: CASRATRTKYGYTF.

V and J are TRBV20-1 and TRBJ1-1; D remains unclear. The CDR3 totals 9 residues. Germline values: CDR1 DFQATT, CDR2 SNEGSKA (reference sequence). This chain's CDR3 is CNRIVEAFF. CDR3 bases: TGCAATAGGATAGTCGAAGCTTTCTTT.

The rearrangement joins TRBV6-5 to TRBJ1-2, with a tentative D call TRBD1 (6 bases). The germline V gene encodes CDR1 MNHEY and CDR2 SVGAGI. This CDR3 has 15 amino acids. Trimming left V 0 bases short and J 5 bases short, with 13 bases between. CDR3 nucleotides: TGTGCCAGCAGTTACTCGGGGGGGGCGCGGTATGGCTACACCTTC. Encoded protein: CASSYSGGARYGYTF.

This chain links TRBV5-4 with TRBJ2-1; 7 bases match TRBD1. J lost 1 base, V lost 4 bases, and 2 bases had no gene match. CDR1 is SGHNT and CDR2 is YYREEE in the germline V gene (reference sequence). The CDR3 is made up of 14 amino acids. CDR3 sequence (DNA): TGTGCCAGCAGCCTACAGGGGTCCTACAATGAGCAGTTCTTC. Its translation: CASSLQGSYNEQFF.

A single count supports this clone. The chain uses TRBV6-4 and TRBJ2-2; TRBD2 is a possible D gene (5 bases). The CDR3 contains 14 residues. CDR1 is MRHNA and CDR2 is SNTAGT in the germline V gene. V lost 0 bases to trimming and J lost 4 bases, with 6 bases between them. The CDR3 sequence is CASSDSGGTGELFF. CDR3 sequence (DNA): TGTGCCAGCAGTGACTCTGGAGGCACCGGGGAGCTGTTTTTT.

The chain carries TRBV28 and TRBJ1-1; D remains ambiguous. CDR1 and CDR2 from the germline V gene are MDHEN and SYDVKM. Trimming took off 6 bases at V and 1 base at J, with 9 bases between the two ends. This CDR3 comprises 13 residues. CDR3 in amino acids: CASSTGPNTEAFF. In nucleotides, the CDR3 is TGTGCCAGCAGCACTGGACCGAACACTGAAGCTTTCTTT.